This paragraph covers one T cell receptor (beta chain) sequence. The data belong to a study of blood T cell repertoires in COVID-19. Seattle participants joined during active infection and were tracked over time. The germline V gene encodes CDR1 SEHNR and CDR2 FQNEAQ (reference sequence). V was trimmed by 3 bases and J by 3 bases, leaving 8 bases between them. This CDR3 has 13 amino acids. Under the authors' procedure: From reference gene primer amplification, estimates of nucleated cell counts were derived. Measured with immunoSEQ multiplex PCR; TCRdb has only the in-frame clones, and not every one. That table furnishes V, J and clone size, whereas the DNA furnished D and trimming. Among some 180,000 clones listed, roughly 80% were seen once.

The sample consisted of peripheral blood. The source of this sequence is a woman in her forties with COVID-19, enrolled during active disease. The chain is built from TRBV7-9 and TRBJ2-5, with TRBD1 as a possible D gene (6 bases). CDR3 in DNA: TGTGCCAGCAGCTTCAGGGGTGAAGAGACCCAGTACTTC. This encodes CASSFRGEETQYF.